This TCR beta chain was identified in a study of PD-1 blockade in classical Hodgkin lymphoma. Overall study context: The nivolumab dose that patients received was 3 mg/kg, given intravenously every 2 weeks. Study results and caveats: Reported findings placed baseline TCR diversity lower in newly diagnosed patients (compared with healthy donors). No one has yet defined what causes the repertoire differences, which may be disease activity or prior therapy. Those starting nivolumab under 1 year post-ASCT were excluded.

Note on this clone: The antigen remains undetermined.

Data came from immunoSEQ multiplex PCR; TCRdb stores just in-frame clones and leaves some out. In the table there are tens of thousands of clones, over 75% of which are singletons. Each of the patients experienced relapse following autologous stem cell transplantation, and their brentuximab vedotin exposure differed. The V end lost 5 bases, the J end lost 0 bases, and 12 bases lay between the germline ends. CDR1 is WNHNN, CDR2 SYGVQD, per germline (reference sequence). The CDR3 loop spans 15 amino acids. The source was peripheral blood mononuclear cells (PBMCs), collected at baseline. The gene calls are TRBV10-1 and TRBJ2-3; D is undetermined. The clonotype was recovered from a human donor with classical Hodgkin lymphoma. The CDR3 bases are TGCGCCAGCAGTTCTAGTACTTCTAGCACAGATACGCAGTATTTT. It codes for CASSSSTSSTDTQYF.